Presented here are 8 T cell receptor beta chains from one specimen sequenced in a study of human T cells and chemical hapten exposure. TCRdb passed the RACE reads through MiXCR, listing each CDR3 protein once. The profile shows 85,000 to 100,000 distinct CDR3 sequences, roughly a quarter of them singletons. Time point given: patch test 3, about 24 weeks after DPC sensitization. The treatment here: therapeutic diphenylcyclopropenone sensitization with weekly scalp DPC. The sequenced sample was whole blood, obtained in connection with sensitization to the hapten diphenylcyclopropenone (DPC). The receptors come from a man aged 40-49 years with alopecia areata. Some clones in this sample may be carry-over from other donors' samples.

The V and J genes are TRBV28 and TRBJ1-4; 10 bases are shared with TRBD1. Unmatched junction bases numbered 4, after V lost 2 bases and J lost 4 bases. The CDR3 has 16 amino acids. Germline V gene lookup returns CDR1 MDHEN and CDR2 SYDVKM. The CDR3 region has the DNA TGTGCCAGCAGTTTACCCGGGACAGGGGTTAATGAAAAACTGTTTTTT. Translation: CASSLPGTGVNEKLFF.

The rearrangement uses TRBV7-2 and TRBJ2-5; D might be TRBD2 (6 bases). With 3 bases removed from V and 4 bases from J, the gap between germline ends came to 15 bases. This CDR3 contains 15 residues. Germline-derived CDR1 and CDR2 are SGHTA and FQGNSA. CDR3 region: CASSLAGGGRETQYF. The DNA for the CDR3 is TGTGCCAGCAGCTTGGCGGGTGGGGGGAGAGAGACCCAGTACTTC.

The table lists this clonotype with many counts. The chain carries TRBV20-1 and TRBJ1-5; TRBD1 agrees at 7 bases. Germline CDR1 and CDR2: DFQATT and SNEGSKA (reference sequence). Trimming cost V 0 bases and J 5 bases; bases outside gene matches: 7. The CDR3 contains 15 residues. CDR3 protein: CSARDLTGMDQPQHF. The CDR3, as DNA: TGCAGTGCTAGAGACTTGACAGGGATGGATCAGCCCCAGCATTTT.

In its sample, this clonotype was seen a few times. J is TRBJ2-7 and V is TRBV7-2, with D possibly TRBD2 on 5 matching bases. Trimming cost V 5 bases and J 1 base, with 12 bases left between them. In germline, CDR1 is SGHTA, CDR2 FQGNSA. The length of the CDR3 is 14 residues. CDR3 in amino acids: CASSTTPGSYEQYF. The CDR3 DNA is TGTGCCAGCAGCACCACTCCGGGGTCCTACGAGCAGTACTTC.

Only a few counts were recorded for this clonotype. This chain links TRBV18 with TRBJ2-7; 9 nucleotides line up with TRBD1. Germline trimming cut 5 bases from V and 3 bases from J; bases unmatched to any gene: 2. The germline CDR1 and CDR2 sequences are KGHSH and LQKENI. This CDR3 is built from 13 residues. The CDR3 region is CASSSGQGYEQYF. Written as DNA, the CDR3 is TGTGCCAGCTCATCGGGACAGGGCTACGAGCAGTACTTC.

The gene calls are TRBV7-8 and TRBJ2-5; 7 bases are shared with TRBD1. Germline V gene lookup returns CDR1 SGHVS and CDR2 FQNEAQ. With 7 bases clipped from V and 4 bases from J, the junction kept 9 bases outside the gene matches. This CDR3 comprises 14 residues. In DNA, the CDR3 is TGTGCCAGCACGATACAGGGGTTCCCAGAGACCCAGTACTTC. Translation gives CASTIQGFPETQYF.

The chain recombines TRBV7-6 with TRBJ2-1; the D call may be TRBD1 or TRBD2 (5 bases each). The V end lost 5 bases, the J end lost 1 base, and 12 bases lay between the germline ends. CDR1 and CDR2 from the germline V gene are SGHVS and FNYEAQ. The length of the CDR3 is 15 residues. In DNA, the CDR3 is TGTGCCAGCAGCCTCGCCGGGACGTCCTACAATGAGCAGTTCTTC. Protein: CASSLAGTSYNEQFF.

This clonotype was picked up a small number of times. The J gene is TRBJ2-7, the V gene TRBV7-2; a possible D gene is TRBD1 (6 bases). From germline, CDR1 is SGHTA and CDR2 FQGNSA. V shed 3 bases and J shed 1 base, with 13 bases lying between them. This CDR3 region has 15 residues. DNA for the CDR3: TGTGCCAGCAGCTTCTCCGCAGGGACATCCTACGAGCAGTACTTC. Translated: CASSFSAGTSYEQYF.